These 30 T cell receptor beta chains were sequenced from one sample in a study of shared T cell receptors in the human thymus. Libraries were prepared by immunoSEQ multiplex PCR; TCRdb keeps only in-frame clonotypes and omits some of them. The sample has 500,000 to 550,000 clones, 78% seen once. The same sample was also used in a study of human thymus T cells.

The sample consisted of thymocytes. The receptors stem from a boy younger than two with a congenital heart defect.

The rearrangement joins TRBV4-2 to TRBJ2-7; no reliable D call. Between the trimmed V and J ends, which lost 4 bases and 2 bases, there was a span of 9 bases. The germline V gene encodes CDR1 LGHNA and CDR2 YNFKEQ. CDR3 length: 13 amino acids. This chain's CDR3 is CASSPSPPYEQYF. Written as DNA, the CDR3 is TGTGCCAGCAGCCCTTCCCCCCCCTACGAGCAGTACTTC.

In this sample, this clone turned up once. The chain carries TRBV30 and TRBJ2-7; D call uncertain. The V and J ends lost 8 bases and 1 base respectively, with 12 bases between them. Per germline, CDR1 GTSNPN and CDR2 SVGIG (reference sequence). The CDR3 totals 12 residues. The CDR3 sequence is CALVLASYEQYF. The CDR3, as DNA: TGTGCCCTGGTCTTGGCTTCCTACGAGCAGTACTTC.

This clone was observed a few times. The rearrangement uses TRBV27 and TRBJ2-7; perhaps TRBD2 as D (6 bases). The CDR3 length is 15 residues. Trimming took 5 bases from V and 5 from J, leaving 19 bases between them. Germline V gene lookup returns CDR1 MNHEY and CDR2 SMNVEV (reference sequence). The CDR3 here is CASSPGGPGPHEQYF. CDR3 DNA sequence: TGTGCCAGCAGTCCTGGAGGGCCGGGACCTCACGAGCAGTACTTC.

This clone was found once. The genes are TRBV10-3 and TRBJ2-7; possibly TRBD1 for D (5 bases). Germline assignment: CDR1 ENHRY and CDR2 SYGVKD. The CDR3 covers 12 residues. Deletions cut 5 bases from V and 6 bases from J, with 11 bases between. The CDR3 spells CAISTQVSEQYF. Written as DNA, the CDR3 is TGTGCCATCAGTACACAGGTGTCCGAGCAGTACTTC.

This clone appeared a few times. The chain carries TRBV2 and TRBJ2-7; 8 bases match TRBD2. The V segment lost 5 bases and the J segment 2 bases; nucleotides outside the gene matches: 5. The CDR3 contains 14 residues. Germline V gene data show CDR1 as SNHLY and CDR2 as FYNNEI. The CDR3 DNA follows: TGTGCCAGCAGTTTGACTAGCGAGACCTACGAGCAGTACTTC. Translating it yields CASSLTSETYEQYF. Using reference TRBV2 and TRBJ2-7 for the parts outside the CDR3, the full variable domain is EPEVTQTPSHQVTQMGQEVILRCVPISNHLYFYWYRQILGQKVEFLVSFYNNEISEKSEIFDDQFSVERPDGSNFTLKIRSTKLEDSAMYFCASSLTSETYEQYFGPGTRLTVT.

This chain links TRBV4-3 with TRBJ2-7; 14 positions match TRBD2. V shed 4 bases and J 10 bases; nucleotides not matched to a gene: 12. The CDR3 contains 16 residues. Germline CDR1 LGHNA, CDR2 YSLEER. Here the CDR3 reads CASSRRTGLAGEFQYF. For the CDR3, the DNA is TGCGCCAGCAGCCGGCGGACGGGACTAGCGGGAGAATTCCAGTACTTC.

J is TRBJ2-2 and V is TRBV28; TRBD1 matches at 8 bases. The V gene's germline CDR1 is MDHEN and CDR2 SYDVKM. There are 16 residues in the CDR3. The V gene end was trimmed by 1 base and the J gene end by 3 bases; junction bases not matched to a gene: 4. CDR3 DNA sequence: TGTGCCAGCAGTTTATTGCGACAGGGGCACACCGGGGAGCTGTTTTTT. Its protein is CASSLLRQGHTGELFF.

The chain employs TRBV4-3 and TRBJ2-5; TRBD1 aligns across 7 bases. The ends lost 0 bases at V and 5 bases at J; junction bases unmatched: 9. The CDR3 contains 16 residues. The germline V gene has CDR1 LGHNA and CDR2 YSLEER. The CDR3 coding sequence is TGCGCCAGCAGCCAAGATAAGGGGGCGAAATGGGAGACCCAGTACTTC. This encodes CASSQDKGAKWETQYF.

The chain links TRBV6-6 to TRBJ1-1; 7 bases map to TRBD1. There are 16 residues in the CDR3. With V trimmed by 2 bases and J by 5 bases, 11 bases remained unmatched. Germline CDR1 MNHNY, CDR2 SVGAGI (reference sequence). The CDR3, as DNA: TGTGCCAGCAGTTACCCCCGACAGGGTATACGGACTGAAGCTTTCTTT. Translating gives CASSYPRQGIRTEAFF.

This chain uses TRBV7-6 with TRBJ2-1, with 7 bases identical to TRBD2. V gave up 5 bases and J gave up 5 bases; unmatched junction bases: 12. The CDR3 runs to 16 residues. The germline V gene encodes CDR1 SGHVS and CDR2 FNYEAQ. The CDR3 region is CASSQVRGRANNEQFF. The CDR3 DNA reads TGTGCCAGCAGCCAAGTGCGAGGGAGGGCCAACAATGAGCAGTTCTTC.

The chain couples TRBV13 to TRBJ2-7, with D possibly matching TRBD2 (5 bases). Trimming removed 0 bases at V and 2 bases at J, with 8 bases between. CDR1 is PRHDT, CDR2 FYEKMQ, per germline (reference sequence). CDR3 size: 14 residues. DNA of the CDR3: TGTGCCAGCAGCTTAGGAGGGAGCCCCTACGAGCAGTACTTC. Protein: CASSLGGSPYEQYF.

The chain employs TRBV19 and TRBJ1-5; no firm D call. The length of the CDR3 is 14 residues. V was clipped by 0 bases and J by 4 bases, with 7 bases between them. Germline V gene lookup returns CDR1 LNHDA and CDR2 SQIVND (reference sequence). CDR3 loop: CASSIETPNQPQHF. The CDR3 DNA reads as TGTGCCAGTAGTATAGAAACACCTAATCAGCCCCAGCATTTT.

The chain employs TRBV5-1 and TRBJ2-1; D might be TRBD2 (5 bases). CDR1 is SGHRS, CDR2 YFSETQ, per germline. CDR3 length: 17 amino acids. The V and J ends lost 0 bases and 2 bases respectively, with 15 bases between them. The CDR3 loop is CASSLANEGPPYNEQFF. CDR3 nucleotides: TGCGCCAGCAGCTTGGCCAATGAGGGCCCCCCCTACAATGAGCAGTTCTTC.

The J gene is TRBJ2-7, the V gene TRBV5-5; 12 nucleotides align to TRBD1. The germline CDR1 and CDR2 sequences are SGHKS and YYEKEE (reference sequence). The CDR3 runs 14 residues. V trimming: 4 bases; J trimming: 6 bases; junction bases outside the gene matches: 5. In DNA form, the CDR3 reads TGTGCCAGCAGCCCCGGGACAGGGGGCCCCGAGCAGTACTTC. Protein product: CASSPGTGGPEQYF.

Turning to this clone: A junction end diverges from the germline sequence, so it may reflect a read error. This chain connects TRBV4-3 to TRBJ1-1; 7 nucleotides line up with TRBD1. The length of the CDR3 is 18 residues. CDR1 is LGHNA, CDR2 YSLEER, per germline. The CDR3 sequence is CASSQVKARGRVFDEAFF. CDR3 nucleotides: TGCGCCAGTAGCCAGGTTAAAGCAAGGGGGCGCGTCTTCGATGAAGCTTTCTTT.

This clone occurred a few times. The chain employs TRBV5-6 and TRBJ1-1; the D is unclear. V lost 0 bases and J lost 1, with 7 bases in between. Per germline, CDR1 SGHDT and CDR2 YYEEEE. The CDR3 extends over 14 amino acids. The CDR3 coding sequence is TGTGCCAGCAGCTTGGCGGAGGGGAACACTGAAGCTTTCTTT. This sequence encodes CASSLAEGNTEAFF.

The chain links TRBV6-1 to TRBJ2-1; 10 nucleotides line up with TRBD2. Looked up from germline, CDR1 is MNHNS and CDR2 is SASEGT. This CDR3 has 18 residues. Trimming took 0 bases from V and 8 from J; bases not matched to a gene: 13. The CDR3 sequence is CASSEASDSGRWSHEQFF. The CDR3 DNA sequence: TGTGCCAGCAGTGAAGCCTCCGATAGCGGGAGGTGGTCGCATGAGCAGTTCTTC.

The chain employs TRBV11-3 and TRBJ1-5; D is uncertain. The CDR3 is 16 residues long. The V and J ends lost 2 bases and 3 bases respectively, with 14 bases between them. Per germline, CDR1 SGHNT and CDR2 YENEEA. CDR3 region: CASSLRNRGFNQPQHF. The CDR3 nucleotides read TGTGCCAGCAGCTTACGGAATCGAGGGTTCAATCAGCCCCAGCATTTT.

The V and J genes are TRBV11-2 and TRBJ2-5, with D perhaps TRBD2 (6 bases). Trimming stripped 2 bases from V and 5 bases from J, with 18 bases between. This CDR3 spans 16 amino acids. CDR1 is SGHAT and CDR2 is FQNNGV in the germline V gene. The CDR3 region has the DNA TGTGCCAGCAGCTTAAGCTGGGGGATTGGGGGGGAGACCCAGTACTTC. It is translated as CASSLSWGIGGETQYF.

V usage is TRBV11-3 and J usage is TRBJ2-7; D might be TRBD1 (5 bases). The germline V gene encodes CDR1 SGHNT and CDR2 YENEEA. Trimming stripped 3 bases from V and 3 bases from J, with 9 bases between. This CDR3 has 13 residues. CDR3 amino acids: CASSFSDSYEQYF. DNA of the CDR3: TGTGCCAGCAGCTTTTCCGACAGCTACGAGCAGTACTTC.

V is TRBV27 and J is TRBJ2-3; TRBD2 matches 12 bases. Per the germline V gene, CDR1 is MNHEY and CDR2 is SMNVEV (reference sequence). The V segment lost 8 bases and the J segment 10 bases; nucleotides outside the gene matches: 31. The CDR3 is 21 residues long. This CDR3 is CASEPTGRDDGWTSGTVAQYF. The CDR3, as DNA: TGTGCCAGCGAACCCACCGGGAGGGACGATGGGTGGACTAGCGGGACGGTTGCGCAGTATTTT.

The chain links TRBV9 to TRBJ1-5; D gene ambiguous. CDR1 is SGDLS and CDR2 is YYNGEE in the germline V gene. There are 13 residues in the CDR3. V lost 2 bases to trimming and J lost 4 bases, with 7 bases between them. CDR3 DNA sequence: TGTGCCAGCAGCGTTGGGCAGAATCAGCCCCAGCATTTT. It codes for CASSVGQNQPQHF.

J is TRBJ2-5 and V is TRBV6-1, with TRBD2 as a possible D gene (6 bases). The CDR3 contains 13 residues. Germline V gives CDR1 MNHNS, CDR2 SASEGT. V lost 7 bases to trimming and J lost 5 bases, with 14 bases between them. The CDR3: CASKDYWGETQYF. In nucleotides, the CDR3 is TGTGCCAGCAAGGACTACTGGGGGGAGACCCAGTACTTC.

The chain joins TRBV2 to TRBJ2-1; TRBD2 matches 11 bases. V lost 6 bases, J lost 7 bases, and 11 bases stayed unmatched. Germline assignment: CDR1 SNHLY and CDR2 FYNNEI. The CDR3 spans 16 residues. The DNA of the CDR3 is TGTGCCAGCAGCCCTAAGACTAGCGGGACCTTTAATGAGCAGTTCTTC. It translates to CASSPKTSGTFNEQFF.

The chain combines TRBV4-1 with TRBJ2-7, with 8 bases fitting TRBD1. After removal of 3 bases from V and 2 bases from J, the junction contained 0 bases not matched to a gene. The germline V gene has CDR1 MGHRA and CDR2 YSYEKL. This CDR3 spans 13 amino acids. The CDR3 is CASSQDRAYEQYF. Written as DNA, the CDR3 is TGCGCCAGCAGCCAGGACAGGGCCTACGAGCAGTACTTC.

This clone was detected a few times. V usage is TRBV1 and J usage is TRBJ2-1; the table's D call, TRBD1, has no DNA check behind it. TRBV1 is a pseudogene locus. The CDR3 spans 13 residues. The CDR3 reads CTSTPGHDNEQFF. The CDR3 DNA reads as TGCACCAGCACCCCCGGACACGACAATGAGCAGTTCTTC.

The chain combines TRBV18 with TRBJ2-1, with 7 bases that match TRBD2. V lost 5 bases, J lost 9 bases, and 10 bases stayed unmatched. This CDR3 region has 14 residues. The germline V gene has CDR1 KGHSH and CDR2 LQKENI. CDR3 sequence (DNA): TGTGCCAGCTCAATGACTAGCCCCCTCGTTGAGCAGTTCTTC. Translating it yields CASSMTSPLVEQFF.

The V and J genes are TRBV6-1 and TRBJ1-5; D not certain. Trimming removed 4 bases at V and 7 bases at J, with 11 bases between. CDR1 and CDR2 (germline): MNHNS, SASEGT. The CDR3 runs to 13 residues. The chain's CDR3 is CASSGVRKQPQHF. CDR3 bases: TGTGCCAGCAGTGGGGTGAGGAAGCAGCCCCAGCATTTT.

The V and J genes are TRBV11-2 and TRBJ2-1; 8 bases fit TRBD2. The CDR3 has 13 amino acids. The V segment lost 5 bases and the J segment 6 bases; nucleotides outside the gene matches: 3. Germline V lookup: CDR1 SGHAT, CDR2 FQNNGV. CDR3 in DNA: TGTGCCAGCAGCCGGACTAGCAGCAATGAGCAGTTCTTC. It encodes CASSRTSSNEQFF.

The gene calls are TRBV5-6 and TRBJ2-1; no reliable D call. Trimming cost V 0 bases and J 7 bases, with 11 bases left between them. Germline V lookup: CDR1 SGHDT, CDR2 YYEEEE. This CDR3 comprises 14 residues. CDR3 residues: CASSLEAGRNEQFF. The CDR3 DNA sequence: TGTGCCAGCAGCTTGGAGGCAGGTAGAAATGAGCAGTTCTTC.